Presented here are 18 T cell receptor beta chains from one specimen sequenced in a study of patients and donors after allogeneic stem cell transplantation (dated by TCRdb to 2019 to 2021). The library was obtained by RT-PCR. The data were produced on a NextSeq 550. TCRdb itself trimmed the public reads at Q25 with fastp, ran MiXCR and retained productive beta chains. Each CDR3 protein appears once, grouped with its most common genes and DNA. For this sample there are about a million distinct CDR3 sequences; more than 15% appear just once. Of the sample, around 6% falls within the top ten clones. The sample was blood, either unsorted or a sorted T cell fraction (not recorded which). These receptors all stem from a human donor who was either an allogeneic HSCT recipient or a stem cell or donor lymphocyte infusion donor (not recorded which). It is not recorded whose cells these are; they may come from a transplant donor.

This sequence joins TRBV7-3 and TRBJ2-3; TRBD2 is a possible D gene (6 bases). This CDR3 is 15 amino acids long. The germline V gene has CDR1 SGHTA and CDR2 FQGTGA. The V gene lost 1 base and the J gene lost 5 bases, with 13 bases spanning the gap. Here the CDR3 reads CASSLKGEVGDTQYF. The DNA of the CDR3 is TGTGCCAGCAGCTTAAAAGGGGAGGTAGGAGATACGCAGTATTTT.

The J gene is TRBJ2-7, the V gene TRBV9; the D gene is possibly TRBD1 (5 bases). Germline loops: CDR1 SGDLS, CDR2 YYNGEE. Trimming took off 0 bases at V and 3 bases at J, with 13 bases between the two ends. CDR3 length: 15 amino acids. In nucleotides, the CDR3 is TGTGCCAGCAGCGTAGCTTGGGGCGGAGACTACGAGCAGTACTTC. As protein: CASSVAWGGDYEQYF.

The V call is TRBV12-3 or TRBV12-4, the J call TRBJ2-7; 8 bases are shared with TRBD1. Losses at the gene ends were 5 bases for V and 4 bases for J; bases not matched to a gene: 7. The CDR3 runs to 14 residues. The CDR3 loop reads CASSTPGTGYEQYF. DNA for the CDR3: TGTGCCAGCAGTACCCCCGGGACAGGATACGAGCAGTACTTC.

The CDR3 loop reads CAISETSGGSSYNEQFF. The CDR3 nucleotides are TGTGCCATCAGTGAAACTAGCGGGGGGAGCTCCTACAATGAGCAGTTCTTC. The rearrangement uses TRBV10-3 and TRBJ2-1; 12 bases align to TRBD2. V was pared by 3 bases and J by 0 bases, with 3 bases of the junction left unmatched. Looked up from germline, CDR1 is ENHRY and CDR2 is SYGVKD. The CDR3 is 17 amino acids.

This clonotype was observed a handful of times. This rearrangement joins TRBV7-9 to TRBJ2-5; D gene unclear. Trimming took off 0 bases at V and 1 base at J, with 6 bases between the two ends. CDR3 length: 14 amino acids. Germline V gene data show CDR1 as SEHNR and CDR2 as FQNEAQ (reference sequence). CDR3 protein: CASSLAQSQETQYF. In nucleotides, the CDR3 is TGTGCCAGCAGCTTAGCCCAGAGCCAAGAGACCCAGTACTTC.

This clonotype has only a few counts. This rearrangement joins TRBV14 to TRBJ2-1; 9 bases match TRBD1. The CDR3 loop spans 17 amino acids. V was pared by 1 base and J by 3 bases, with 7 bases of the junction left unmatched. Per germline, CDR1 SGHDN and CDR2 FVKESK. CDR3 DNA: TGTGCCAGCAGCCAAGCCCCCGGGACAGGGAACTACAATGAGCAGTTCTTC. Translating it yields CASSQAPGTGNYNEQFF.

This clonotype came up a few times. The V gene is TRBV15, the J gene TRBJ1-1; D remains unclear. Germline values: CDR1 LNHNV, CDR2 YYDKDF (reference sequence). The CDR3 loop spans 12 amino acids. Trimming took off 3 bases at V and 7 bases at J, with 9 bases between the two ends. CDR3 DNA: TGTGCCACCAGCAGTGCTGGCCTTGAAGCTTTCTTT. Translation gives CATSSAGLEAFF.

This clonotype was counted at least ten times. The chain combines TRBV28 with TRBJ2-7, with D uncertain. Germline assignment: CDR1 MDHEN and CDR2 SYDVKM. The CDR3 loop spans 13 amino acids. Trimming took off 2 bases at V and 2 bases at J, with 7 bases between the two ends. For the CDR3, the DNA is TGTGCCAGCAGTTTACAACCGACCTACGAGCAGTACTTC. Translation gives CASSLQPTYEQYF. The entire variable domain, with the rest obtained from reference TRBV28 and TRBJ2-7, is as follows: DVKVTQSSRYLVKRTGEKVFLECVQDMDHENMFWYRQDPGLGLRLIYFSYDVKMKEKGDIPEGYSVSREKKERFSLILESASTNQTSMYLCASSLQPTYEQYFGPGTRLTVT.

This clonotype was recorded a few times. The chain recombines TRBV25-1 with TRBJ2-1; D tentatively reads TRBD1 or TRBD2 (5 bases each). Trimming cost V 2 bases and J 10 bases, with 18 bases left between them. Per germline, CDR1 MGHDK and CDR2 SYGVNS. The CDR3 is 15 amino acids. The CDR3 loop is CASSEPGTQGGEQFF. The CDR3 DNA reads as TGTGCCAGCAGTGAACCCGGGACCCAAGGTGGGGAGCAGTTCTTC.

V and J are TRBV20-1 and TRBJ1-2; no clear D. CDR3 length: 13 amino acids. Germline V gene lookup returns CDR1 DFQATT and CDR2 SNEGSKA (reference sequence). V was cut by 5 bases and J by 3 bases, with 13 bases left in between. The DNA for the CDR3 is TGCAGTGCTCGACCCGGAGCTGACTATGGCTACACCTTC. This gives the protein CSARPGADYGYTF.

The chain employs TRBV30 and TRBJ2-7; tentatively, D is TRBD1 (6 bases). The germline V gene encodes CDR1 GTSNPN and CDR2 SVGIG (reference sequence). The CDR3 contains 13 residues. Deletions cut 2 bases from V and 0 bases from J, with 8 bases between. The chain's CDR3 is CAWSKDSSYEQYF. The CDR3 DNA follows: TGTGCCTGGAGTAAGGACAGCTCCTACGAGCAGTACTTC.

This clonotype was seen a few times. The V gene is TRBV27, the J gene TRBJ2-7; no reliable D call. CDR1 and CDR2 (germline): MNHEY, SMNVEV (reference sequence). Trimming removed 2 bases from V and 11 bases from J, with 10 bases in between. The CDR3 is 11 amino acids. The chain's CDR3 is CASSLGRPKYF. The CDR3 nucleotides read TGTGCCAGCAGTTTAGGACGGCCCAAGTACTTC.

The chain joins TRBV30 to TRBJ2-3; a weak D match, TRBD2 (6 bases). CDR1 GTSNPN and CDR2 SVGIG come from the germline V gene (reference sequence). CDR3 size: 15 residues. V shed 2 bases and J shed 0 bases, with 12 bases lying between them. Written as DNA, the CDR3 is TGTGCCTGGAGTTGGGACTTGTCAAGCACAGATACGCAGTATTTT. Translation: CAWSWDLSSTDTQYF.

This clonotype was seen repeatedly, ten times or more. The V and J genes are TRBV10-3 and TRBJ2-1; D tentatively fits TRBD1 or TRBD2 (5 bases each). CDR1 is ENHRY and CDR2 is SYGVKD in the germline V gene. The CDR3 is 16 residues long. Trimming pared 0 bases from V and 8 bases from J, leaving 17 bases between. CDR3 sequence: CAISESRGGMTDEQFF. The CDR3 nucleotides read TGTGCCATCAGTGAGTCGAGGGGTGGCATGACGGATGAGCAGTTCTTC.

CDR3 sequence reads: CASSPRERVNTGELFF. CDR3 sequence (DNA): TGTGCCAGCAGCCCCCGGGAACGGGTTAACACCGGGGAGCTGTTTTTT. J is TRBJ2-2 and V is TRBV11-3; a weak D match, TRBD2 (5 bases). V was pared by 5 bases and J by 2 bases, with 15 bases between. The germline CDR1 and CDR2 sequences are SGHNT and YENEEA. The CDR3 spans 16 residues.

The chain joins TRBV20-1 to TRBJ2-1, with 12 nucleotides matching TRBD2. In germline, CDR1 is DFQATT, CDR2 SNEGSKA (reference sequence). This CDR3 is built from 18 residues. The CDR3 bases are TGCAAGGCGCCAGGACTAGCGGGGTCCGAAAGCTCCTACAATGAGCAGTTCTTC. It yields the protein CKAPGLAGSESSYNEQFF.

This clonotype has just a few counts. The V gene is TRBV20-1, the J gene TRBJ2-7, with a weak D call TRBD2 (5 bases). The CDR3 spans 14 residues. In germline, CDR1 is DFQATT, CDR2 SNEGSKA (reference sequence). V dropped 2 bases and J dropped 3 bases, with 14 bases sitting between them. The CDR3 region has the DNA TGCAGTGCTAGATCCCACACCGAGGGCTACGAGCAGTACTTC. It yields the protein CSARSHTEGYEQYF.

This clonotype has more than one count but fewer than ten. V is TRBV5-6 and J is TRBJ2-6; D unresolved. V was pared by 1 base and J by 4 bases, with 18 bases between. The V gene's germline CDR1 is SGHDT and CDR2 YYEEEE. The CDR3 extends over 18 amino acids. The CDR3 sequence: CASSLTGTTVLGANVLTF. The CDR3, as DNA: TGTGCCAGCAGCTTGACTGGAACAACCGTGTTAGGGGCCAACGTCCTGACTTTC.